This TCR beta chain was found in a study of blood T cells in healthy people across ages. Study information: About one barcoded beta molecule per two T cells came from capture by template switching. Study observations and caveats: Naive CD4+ cells and diversity were both higher in long-lived donors than in aged donors.

For the second PCR, which ran for 7 to 11 cycles, a sample-barcoded 5' primer and a J-beta primer mix were used. MiXCR, run by TCRdb on the 5' RACE reads, gives a single entry per CDR3 protein. The sample has about 1.6 million distinct CDR3 sequences, about 35% seen once; the top ten hold approximately 10%. The trim removed 3 bases at V and 3 bases at J, leaving 20 bases unmatched. Germline CDR1 and CDR2: MNHEY and SMNVEV (reference sequence). CDR3 size: 19 residues. Per sample, extraction of total RNA gave at least 5.5 micrograms in every case. To note about this clonotype: Its antigen is as yet unknown.

Source material: blood. The receptor was derived from a woman aged 30 to 39 in good health. The chain is built from TRBV27 and TRBJ2-7, with TRBD2 identical over 7 bases. This chain's CDR3 is CASSFSLASGHLNYYEQYF. CDR3 DNA: TGTGCCAGCAGTTTCTCTTTGGCTAGCGGCCACCTGAACTACTACGAGCAGTACTTC.